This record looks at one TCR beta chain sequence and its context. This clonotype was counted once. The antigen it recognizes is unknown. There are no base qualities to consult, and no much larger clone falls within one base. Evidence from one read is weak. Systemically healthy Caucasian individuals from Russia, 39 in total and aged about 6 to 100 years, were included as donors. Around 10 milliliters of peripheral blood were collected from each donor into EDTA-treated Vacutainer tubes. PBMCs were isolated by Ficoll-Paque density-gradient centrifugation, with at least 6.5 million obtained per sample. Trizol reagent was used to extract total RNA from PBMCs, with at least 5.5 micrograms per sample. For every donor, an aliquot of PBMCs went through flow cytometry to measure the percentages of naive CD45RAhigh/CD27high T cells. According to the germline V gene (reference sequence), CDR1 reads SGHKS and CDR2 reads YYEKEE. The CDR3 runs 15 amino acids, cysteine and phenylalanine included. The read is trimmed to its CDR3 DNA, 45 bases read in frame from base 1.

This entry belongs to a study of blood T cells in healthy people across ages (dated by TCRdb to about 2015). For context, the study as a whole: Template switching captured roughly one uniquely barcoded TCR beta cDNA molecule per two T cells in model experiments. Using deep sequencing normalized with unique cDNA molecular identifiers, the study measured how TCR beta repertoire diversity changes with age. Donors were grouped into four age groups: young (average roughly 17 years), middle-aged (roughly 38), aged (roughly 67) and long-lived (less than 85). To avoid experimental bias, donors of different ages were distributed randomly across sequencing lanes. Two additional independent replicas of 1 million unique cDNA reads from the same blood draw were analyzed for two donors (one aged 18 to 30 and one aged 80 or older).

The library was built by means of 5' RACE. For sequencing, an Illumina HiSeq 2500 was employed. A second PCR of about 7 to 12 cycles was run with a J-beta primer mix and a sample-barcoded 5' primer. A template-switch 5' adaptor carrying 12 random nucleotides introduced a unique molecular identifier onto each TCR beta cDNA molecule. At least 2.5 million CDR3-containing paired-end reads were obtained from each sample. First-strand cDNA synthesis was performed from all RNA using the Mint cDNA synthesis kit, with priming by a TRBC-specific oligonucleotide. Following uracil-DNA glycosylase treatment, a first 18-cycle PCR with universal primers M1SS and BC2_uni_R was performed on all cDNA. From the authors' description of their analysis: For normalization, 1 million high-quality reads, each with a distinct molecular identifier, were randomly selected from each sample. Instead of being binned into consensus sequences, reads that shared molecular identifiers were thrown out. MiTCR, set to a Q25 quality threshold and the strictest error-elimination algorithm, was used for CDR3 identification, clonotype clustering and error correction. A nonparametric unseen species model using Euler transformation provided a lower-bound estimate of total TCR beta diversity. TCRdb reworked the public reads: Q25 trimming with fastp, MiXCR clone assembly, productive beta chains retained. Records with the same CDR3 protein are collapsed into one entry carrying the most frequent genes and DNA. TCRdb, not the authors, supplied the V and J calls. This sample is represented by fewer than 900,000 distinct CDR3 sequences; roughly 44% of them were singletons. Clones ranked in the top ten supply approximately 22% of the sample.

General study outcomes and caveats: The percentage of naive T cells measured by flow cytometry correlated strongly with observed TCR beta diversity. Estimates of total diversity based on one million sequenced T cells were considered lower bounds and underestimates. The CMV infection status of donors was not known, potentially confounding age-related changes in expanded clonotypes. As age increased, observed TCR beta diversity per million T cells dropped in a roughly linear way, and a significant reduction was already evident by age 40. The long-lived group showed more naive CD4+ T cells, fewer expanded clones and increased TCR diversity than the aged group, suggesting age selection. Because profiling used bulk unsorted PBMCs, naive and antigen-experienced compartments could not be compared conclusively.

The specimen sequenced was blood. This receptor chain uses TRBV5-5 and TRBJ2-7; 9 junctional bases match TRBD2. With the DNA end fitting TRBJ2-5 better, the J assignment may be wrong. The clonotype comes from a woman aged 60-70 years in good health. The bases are TGTGCCAGCAGCGTAGCTGGGACTAGCAGGGAGACCCAGTACTTC. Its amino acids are CASSVAGTSRETQYF.